This T cell receptor (beta chain) was captured by sequencing in a study of shared clonotypes between healthy human individuals. On this clone itself: Its antigen is unknown.

Every immunoSEQ plate was one replicate of a subset's evenly spread DNA. TCRdb keeps only in-frame clones here, not all; method: immunoSEQ multiplex PCR. The table has approximately 350,000 clones, roughly 96% seen once. Study-level points and caveats: Clonotype sharing across four donors was observed for about 5.5% of naive CD4 clonotypes. Memory subsets had estimated richness that was generally smaller than that of naive subsets. Owing to a small donor count, the genetic and exposure-history diversity represented was limited.

V lost 4 bases to trimming and J lost 7 bases; unmatched junction nucleotides: 15. The CDR3 runs 17 residues. The germline V gene encodes CDR1 SGHRS and CDR2 YFSETQ. The chain couples TRBV5-1 to TRBJ2-2; 8 bases line up with TRBD2. Sequencing was done on a sample of memory CD8+ T cells sorted from blood. Specified subset: CD45RO+ cells pooled with CCR7-negative TemRA cells. The receptor was isolated from a man under 40 in good health. CDR3 bases: TGCGCCAGCAGCATACCAGGACTAGCCGGGAGGAGCGGGGAGCTGTTTTTT. Amino acid sequence: CASSIPGLAGRSGELFF.